Listed here are 18 T cell receptor beta chains from one sample, sequenced in a study of OX40 agonist ivuxolimab in advanced cancers. TCRdb's table, derived via immunoSEQ multiplex PCR, lists solely in-frame clones and lacks some. The sample includes over 50,000 clones, roughly 87% of them seen just once. The sample in question was CD4+ or CD8+ T cells sorted from blood, obtained in a trial of the OX40 agonist ivuxolimab. The source of these receptors is an adult with an advanced solid tumor such as melanoma, head and neck, liver or kidney cancer.

The rearrangement uses TRBV6-1 and TRBJ1-3; D is ambiguous. Germline assignment: CDR1 MNHNS and CDR2 SASEGT. CDR3 length: 14 residues. V lost 8 bases to trimming and J lost 0 bases, with 11 bases between them. CDR3 sequence (DNA): TGTGCCAGCGATCCGGACTTCTCTGGAAACACCATATATTTT. This sequence encodes CASDPDFSGNTIYF.

The chain uses TRBV5-4 and TRBJ1-2; D is perhaps TRBD1 (5 bases). CDR1 and CDR2 from the germline V gene are SGHNT and YYREEE (reference sequence). V shed 4 bases and J shed 2 bases, with 9 bases lying between them. The CDR3 length is 13 residues. CDR3 DNA sequence: TGTGCCAGCAGCGCGGGACGGAACTATGGCTACACCTTC. Its translation: CASSAGRNYGYTF.

There are a few counts of this clone. Other DNA variants within this sample encode the same CDR3. This rearrangement joins TRBV19 to TRBJ2-2; TRBD2 is a possible D gene (6 bases). Germline CDR1 reads LNHDA; CDR2 reads SQIVND (reference sequence). This CDR3 has 14 residues. Deletions cut 2 bases from V and 5 bases from J, with 9 bases between. CDR3 residues: CASSIRLATGELFF. The CDR3 DNA reads as TGTGCCAGTAGTATAAGGCTAGCGACCGGGGAGCTGTTTTTT.

V gene TRBV5-4 combines with J gene TRBJ1-6; D remains ambiguous. V lost 4 bases, J lost 14 bases, and 13 bases lay in between. Germline-derived CDR1 and CDR2 are SGHNT and YYREEE (reference sequence). The length of the CDR3 is 12 residues. CDR3 residues: CASSHGRQTLHF. Here the CDR3 DNA reads TGTGCCAGCAGCCATGGACGGCAAACCCTCCACTTT.

The genes are TRBV7-2 and TRBJ2-1; 13 positions agree with TRBD2. CDR1 and CDR2 from the germline V gene are SGHTA and FQGNSA. This CDR3 contains 15 residues. V was clipped by 1 base and J by 10 bases; unmatched bases: 4. The CDR3 spells CASSLEWGLAGEQFF. Here the CDR3 DNA reads TGTGCCAGCAGCTTAGAATGGGGACTAGCGGGGGAGCAGTTCTTC.

The chain is built from TRBV11-2 and TRBJ1-1; D is perhaps TRBD1 (5 bases). This CDR3 is 13 amino acids long. Trimming took off 2 bases at V and 2 bases at J, with 6 bases between the two ends. Germline V gene sequence: CDR1 SGHAT, CDR2 FQNNGV. The CDR3 region is CASSLRDNTEAFF. In nucleotides, the CDR3 is TGTGCCAGCAGCTTAAGGGACAACACTGAAGCTTTCTTT.

The chain's CDR3 is CASSIGQGANEQFF. DNA of the CDR3: TGCGCCAGCAGCATAGGACAGGGGGCGAATGAGCAGTTCTTC. The rearrangement links TRBV5-1 to TRBJ2-1; 11 nucleotides align to TRBD1. Trimming took 4 bases from V and 7 from J; bases not matched to a gene: 4. This CDR3 is 14 amino acids long. Per germline, CDR1 SGHRS and CDR2 YFSETQ.

This sequence joins TRBV18 and TRBJ2-2; D may match TRBD1 or TRBD2 (5 bases each). V lost 2 bases and J lost 3, with 13 bases in between. This CDR3 spans 16 amino acids. Per germline, CDR1 KGHSH and CDR2 LQKENI. The DNA of the CDR3 is TGTGCCAGCTCACCAAACCTGGGACCCGACACCGGGGAGCTGTTTTTT. This gives the protein CASSPNLGPDTGELFF.

The J gene is TRBJ2-4, the V gene TRBV21-1; the D call of TRBD1 is as the table states it, not checked on the DNA. TRBV21-1 is a known pseudogene. The CDR3 consists of 11 residues. The CDR3 DNA is TGTGCCAGCAGCACGCGACAGGGAAGGTACTTC. Translated, it gives CASSTRQGRYF.

The chain is built from TRBV28 and TRBJ2-1, with D possibly TRBD2 on 6 matching bases. The CDR3 covers 17 residues. CDR1 is MDHEN and CDR2 is SYDVKM in the germline V gene. Deletions cut 4 bases from V and 5 bases from J, with 21 bases between. CDR3 bases: TGTGCCAGCAGTTCCCCAGGTGACGCGGGGCTGAACAATGAGCAGTTCTTC. Protein: CASSSPGDAGLNNEQFF.

The rearrangement uses TRBV6-5 and TRBJ1-6; D might be TRBD1 (5 bases). Germline loops: CDR1 MNHEY, CDR2 SVGAGI. The V end was cut by 3 bases, the J end by 7 bases, with 13 bases between. The CDR3 has 15 amino acids. CDR3 loop: CASSYEIGVNSPLHF. CDR3 DNA: TGTGCCAGCAGTTATGAAATAGGGGTGAATTCACCCCTCCACTTT.

This clone appeared a single time. The rearrangement joins TRBV6-6 to TRBJ2-7; 9 bases match TRBD1. CDR3 length: 13 residues. J was trimmed by 4 bases and V by 6 bases; bases with no gene match: 4. The germline V gene has CDR1 MNHNY and CDR2 SVGAGI (reference sequence). The CDR3 DNA is TGTGCCAGCAGCCGGGACAGGGTTTACGAGCAGTACTTC. This sequence encodes CASSRDRVYEQYF.

V is TRBV19 and J is TRBJ1-5; no firm D call. Trimming shortened V by 4 bases and J by 7 bases, and 11 bases separated the two germline ends. This CDR3 comprises 13 residues. The germline V gene encodes CDR1 LNHDA and CDR2 SQIVND (reference sequence). CDR3 nucleotides: TGTGCCAGTAGTAGGGCCAGTGTACAGCCCCAGCATTTT. Translation gives CASSRASVQPQHF.

The chain carries TRBV27 and TRBJ1-6; D is perhaps TRBD1 (6 bases). V was cut by 6 bases and J by 5 bases, with 14 bases left in between. The V gene's germline CDR1 is MNHEY and CDR2 SMNVEV (reference sequence). The CDR3 runs to 15 residues. This chain's CDR3 is CASRRTTGNNSPLHF. In DNA form, the CDR3 reads TGTGCCAGCAGAAGAACCACAGGGAATAATTCACCCCTCCACTTT.

This clone was recorded only once. This chain joins TRBV5-8 and TRBJ1-6; D perhaps matches TRBD1 (5 bases). This CDR3 region has 13 residues. V shed 0 bases and J shed 7 bases, with 5 bases lying between them. Germline V gene lookup returns CDR1 SGHTS and CDR2 YDEGEE. CDR3: CASSLGQNSPLHF. The CDR3 DNA sequence: TGTGCCAGCAGCTTGGGACAGAATTCACCCCTCCACTTT.

The count of this clone is one. The chain joins TRBV19 to TRBJ1-1; D perhaps matches TRBD1 (5 bases). The CDR3 runs 15 residues. Germline CDR1 and CDR2: LNHDA and SQIVND (reference sequence). V was shortened by 7 bases and J by 4 bases, with 19 bases between the two germline ends. The chain's CDR3 is CASTSGGRVSTEAFF. The CDR3 DNA reads TGTGCCAGTACCTCGGGCGGCAGGGTGAGCACTGAAGCTTTCTTT.

The chain uses TRBV6-1 and TRBJ2-1; D may be TRBD2 (5 bases). Trimming removed 4 bases at V and 8 bases at J, with 18 bases between. CDR1 is MNHNS, CDR2 SASEGT, per germline. This CDR3 contains 15 residues. CDR3 sequence: CASSALLEEVDEQFF. The CDR3 DNA follows: TGTGCCAGCAGTGCCCTGCTAGAGGAGGTCGATGAGCAGTTCTTC.

J is TRBJ1-3 and V is TRBV18, with unresolved D. V dropped 3 bases and J dropped 0 bases, with 15 bases sitting between them. CDR1 and CDR2 (germline): KGHSH, LQKENI. The CDR3 extends over 17 amino acids. The CDR3 DNA follows: TGTGCCAGCTCACCCCTGGCTTCTTTGAGCTCTGGAAACACCATATATTTT. Amino acids: CASSPLASLSSGNTIYF.